This T cell receptor beta chain was sequenced for a study of neurological immune-mediated disorders. Findings and caveats of the study: Because no CDR3 amino acid sequences were shared across subjects by expanded clones, private repertoires were suggested in all groups. HTLV-1-associated myelopathy had the most TCR clonal expansion, while multiple sclerosis had the least, a level that fell below healthy controls.

This clonotype was counted many times. Its antigen is not known. The cDNA was generated by 5'RACE with 10-nucleotide random UMIs. TCRdb re-analysed the 5' RACE reads in MiXCR, keeping a single row per CDR3 protein. The sample lists around 30,000 distinct CDR3 sequences, 15% to 20% occurring once. Regarding time point: technical triplicate 3. The sorted libraries took about a million CD4+ or CD8+ T cells. The CDR3 is 12 amino acids. V lost 6 bases, J lost 1 base, and 9 bases lay in between. CDR1 and CDR2 (germline): DFQATT, SNEGSKA (reference sequence). The source material was CD4+ T cells from blood. The V gene is TRBV20-1, the J gene TRBJ1-1; perhaps TRBD1 as D (6 bases). The clonotype originates from a female donor with HTLV-1-associated myelopathy (HAM/TSP). CDR3 region: CSAGQRNTEAFF. The CDR3 DNA follows: TGCAGTGCCGGACAGCGGAACACTGAAGCTTTCTTT.